Listed below are T cell receptor beta chains from one sample, sequenced in a study of blood T cells in healthy people across ages. TCRdb redid the calling of the 5' RACE reads with MiXCR, one entry per CDR3 protein. The sample shows 1,500,000 or so distinct CDR3 sequences, about 45% of them seen only once. Sequences were obtained from blood. The receptors come from a woman aged 18-29 years in good health. The CDR3 runs from the conserved cysteine through the conserved F or W. A D gene is named only where the DNA matches it firmly. Size is stated for part of the rows, as once, few or many counts, or as a class when the clone is expanded.

clone size	D gene	J gene	V gene	CDR3 protein	CDR3 DNA
NA	TRBD1	TRBJ1-4	TRBV15	CATSRDRGITTNEKLFF	TGTGCCACCAGCAGGGACAGGGGGATCACGACTAATGAAAAACTGTTTTTT
few	NA	TRBJ2-1	TRBV20-1	CSARVWRTESYNEQFF	TGCAGTGCTAGAGTTTGGCGGACGGAGTCCTACAATGAGCAGTTCTTC
NA	TRBD1	TRBJ2-7	TRBV2	CANTGQGNYEQYF	TGTGCCAACACTGGACAGGGGAACTACGAGCAGTACTTC
NA	NA	TRBJ2-5	TRBV20-1	CSAILGGRPQETQYF	TGCAGTGCTATCTTGGGGGGACGGCCCCAAGAGACCCAGTACTTC
few	TRBD1	TRBJ1-2	TRBV20-1	CSARETGKSGYGYTF	TGCAGTGCTAGAGAGACAGGGAAGTCTGGTTATGGCTACACCTTC
NA	NA	TRBJ2-2	TRBV11-2	CASSFDRSTNTGELFF	TGTGCCAGCAGCTTCGACAGAAGCACGAACACCGGGGAGCTGTTTTTT
NA	TRBD1	TRBJ2-7	TRBV27	CASSFFPPRDRTYEQYF	TGTGCCAGCAGTTTCTTTCCCCCCCGGGACAGAACCTACGAGCAGTACTTC
NA	NA	TRBJ1-2	TRBV27	CASKRTESNYGYTF	TGTGCCAGCAAAAGGACGGAATCTAACTATGGCTACACCTTC
many	TRBD1	TRBJ1-4	TRBV7-9	CASSLGQGGEKLFF	TGTGCCAGCAGCCTCGGACAGGGCGGTGAAAAACTGTTTTTT
NA	TRBD1	TRBJ2-3	TRBV5-1	CASSVSGGGIRTDTQYF	TGCGCCAGCAGCGTGTCAGGGGGCGGGATACGCACAGATACGCAGTATTTT
once	NA	TRBJ2-1	TRBV29-1	CSVEDIQETQFF	TGCAGCGTTGAGGATATTCAAGAGACCCAGTTCTTC
NA	TRBD1	TRBJ2-2	TRBV4-3	CASSQGPLVGTGFTGELFF	TGCGCCAGCAGCCAAGGCCCCCTGGTGGGGACAGGGTTCACCGGGGAGCTGTTTTTT
few	TRBD2	TRBJ2-7	TRBV7-2	CASSANPSGNYNEQYF	TGTGCCAGCAGCGCAAACCCTAGCGGGAACTACAATGAGCAGTACTTC
NA	TRBD1	TRBJ1-2	TRBV12-3/TRBV12-4	CASNPTGGAHGYTF	TGTGCCAGCAATCCTACAGGGGGAGCCCATGGCTACACCTTC
NA	NA	TRBJ1-1	TRBV27	CASSSAGVTSTEAFF	TGTGCCAGCAGTTCCGCAGGGGTAACGTCCACTGAAGCTTTCTTT
few	NA	TRBJ2-7	TRBV21-1	CASSPQTEQYF	TGTGCCAGCAGCCCCCAGACCGAGCAGTACTTC
NA	NA	TRBJ2-3	TRBV12-3/TRBV12-4	CASSVEPGTDTQYF	TGTGCCAGCAGTGTCGAACCGGGCACAGATACGCAGTATTTT